Listed below are T cell receptor beta chains from one sample, sequenced in a study of regulatory T cells in long-lasting Graves disease. TCRdb passed the multiplex PCR reads through MiXCR, listing each CDR3 protein once. The table has a few hundred thousand distinct CDR3 sequences, about 23% seen once. Sequencing was performed on peripheral blood mononuclear cells (PBMCs), taken when the disease was refractory, from a patient treated with antithyroid drugs. Receptors originate from a woman aged 40 to 55 with Graves disease. Both conserved end residues are part of each CDR3. The D gene is left open where the match is weak. Not all rows give a size; the values are once, few, many and, for expanded clones, a class.

clone size	V gene	J gene	D gene	CDR3 DNA	CDR3 protein
many	TRBV28	TRBJ2-7	TRBD1	TGTGCCAGCCGGACAGGGATCTCCTACGAGCAGTACTTC	CASRTGISYEQYF
many	TRBV15	TRBJ1-5	TRBD1	TGTGCCACCAGCACCGACAGGGGAGAACAGCCCCAGCATTTT	CATSTDRGEQPQHF
-	TRBV29-1	TRBJ1-1	-	TGCAGCGTTGAAAAAGCCCCCTTGAATGCTTTCTTT	CSVEKAPLNAFF
few	TRBV3-1	TRBJ1-2	-	TGTGCCAGCAGCCAAGTCGGGGGGGGAAGGAACTATGGCTACACCTTC	CASSQVGGGRNYGYTF
-	TRBV19	TRBJ1-5	-	TGTGCCAGTAGTAGCGACACGTATTTTGGTCAGCCCCAGCATTTT	CASSSDTYFGQPQHF
many	TRBV28	TRBJ1-5	-	TGTGCCAGCACCCCCTACGGGGCTCAGCCCCAGCATTTT	CASTPYGAQPQHF
many	TRBV12-5	TRBJ2-2	-	TGTGCTAGTGGTTTCTGGGGCACCGGGGAGCTGTTTTTT	CASGFWGTGELFF
many	TRBV6-5	TRBJ2-5	TRBD2	TGTGCCAGCAGTTACGAGGGCGGATCTAGCGGGAGAAAGGAGACCCAGTACTTC	CASSYEGGSSGRKETQYF
-	TRBV7-3	TRBJ1-6	-	TGTGCCAGCAGCTTATTTCCCCACAGGTCGAGCTCCTATAATTCACCCCTCCACTTT	CASSLFPHRSSSYNSPLHF
many	TRBV27	TRBJ2-7	TRBD1	TGTGCCAGCAGTTCAGGACAGGGGAGGTCCTACGAGCAGTACTTC	CASSSGQGRSYEQYF
many	TRBV28	TRBJ1-1	-	TGTGCCAGCAGTTTATTGGGACCACAACACATGAACACTGAAGCTTTCTTT	CASSLLGPQHMNTEAFF
-	TRBV6-2/TRBV6-3	TRBJ1-2	-	TGTGCCAGCATCAAGGGGGGTGGCTACACCTTC	CASIKGGGYTF